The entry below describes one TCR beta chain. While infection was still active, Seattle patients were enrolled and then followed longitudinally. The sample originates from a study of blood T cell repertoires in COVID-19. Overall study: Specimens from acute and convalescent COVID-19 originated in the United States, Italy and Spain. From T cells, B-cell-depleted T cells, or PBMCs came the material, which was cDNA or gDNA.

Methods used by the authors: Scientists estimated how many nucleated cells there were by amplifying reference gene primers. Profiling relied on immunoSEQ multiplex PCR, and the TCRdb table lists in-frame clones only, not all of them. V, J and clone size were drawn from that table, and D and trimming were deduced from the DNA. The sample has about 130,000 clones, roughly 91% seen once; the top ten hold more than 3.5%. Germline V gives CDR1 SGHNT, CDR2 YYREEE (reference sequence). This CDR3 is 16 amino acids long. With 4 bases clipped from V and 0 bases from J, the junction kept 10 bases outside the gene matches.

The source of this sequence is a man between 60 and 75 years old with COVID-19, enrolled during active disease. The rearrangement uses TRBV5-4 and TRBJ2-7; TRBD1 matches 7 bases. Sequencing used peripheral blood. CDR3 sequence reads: CASSPGQASTSYEQYF. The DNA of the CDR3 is TGTGCCAGCAGCCCAGGACAGGCCTCTACCTCCTACGAGCAGTACTTC.